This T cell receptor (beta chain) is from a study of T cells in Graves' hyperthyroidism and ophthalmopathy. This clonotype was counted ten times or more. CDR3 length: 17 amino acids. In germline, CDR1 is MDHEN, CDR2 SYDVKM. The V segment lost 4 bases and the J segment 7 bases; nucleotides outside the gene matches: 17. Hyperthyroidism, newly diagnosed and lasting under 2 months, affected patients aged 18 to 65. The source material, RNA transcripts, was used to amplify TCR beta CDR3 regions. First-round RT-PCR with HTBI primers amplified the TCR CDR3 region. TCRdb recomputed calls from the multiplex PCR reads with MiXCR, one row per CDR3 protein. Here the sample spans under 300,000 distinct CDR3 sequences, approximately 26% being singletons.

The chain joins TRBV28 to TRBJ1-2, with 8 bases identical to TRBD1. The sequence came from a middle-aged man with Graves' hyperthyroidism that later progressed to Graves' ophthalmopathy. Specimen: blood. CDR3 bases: TGTGCCAGCAGTTCCTCTCGGACAGGGAGGGATACTACTGGCTACACCTTC. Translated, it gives CASSSSRTGRDTTGYTF.